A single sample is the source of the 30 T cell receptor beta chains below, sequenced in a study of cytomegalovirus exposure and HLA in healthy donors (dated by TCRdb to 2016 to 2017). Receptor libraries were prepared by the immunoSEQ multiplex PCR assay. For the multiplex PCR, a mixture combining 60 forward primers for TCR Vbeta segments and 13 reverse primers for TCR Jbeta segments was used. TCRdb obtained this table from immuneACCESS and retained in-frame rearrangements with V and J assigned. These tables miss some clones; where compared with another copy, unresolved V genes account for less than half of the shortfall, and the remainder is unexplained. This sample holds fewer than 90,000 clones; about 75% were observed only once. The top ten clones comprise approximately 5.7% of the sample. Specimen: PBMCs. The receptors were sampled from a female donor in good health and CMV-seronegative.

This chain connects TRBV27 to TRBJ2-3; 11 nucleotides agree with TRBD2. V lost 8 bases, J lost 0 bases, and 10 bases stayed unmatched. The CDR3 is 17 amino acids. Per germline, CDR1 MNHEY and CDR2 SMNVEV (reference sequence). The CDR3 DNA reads TGTGCCAGCGCACCTCTTAGCGGGAGGGGTAGCACAGATACGCAGTATTTT. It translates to CASAPLSGRGSTDTQYF.

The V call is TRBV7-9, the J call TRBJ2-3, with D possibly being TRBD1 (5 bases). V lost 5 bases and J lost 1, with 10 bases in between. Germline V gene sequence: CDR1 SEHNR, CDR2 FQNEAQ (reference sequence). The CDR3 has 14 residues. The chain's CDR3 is CASSPDMGTDTQYF. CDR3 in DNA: TGTGCCAGCAGCCCGGACATGGGCACAGATACGCAGTATTTT.

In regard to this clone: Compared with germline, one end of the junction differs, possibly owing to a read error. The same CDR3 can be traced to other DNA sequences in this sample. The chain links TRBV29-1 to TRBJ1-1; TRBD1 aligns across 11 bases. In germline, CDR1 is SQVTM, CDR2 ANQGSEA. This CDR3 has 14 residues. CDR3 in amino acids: CSVPGTGGYTEAFF. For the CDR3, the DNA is TGCAGCGTCCCCGGGACAGGGGGGTACACTGAAGCCTTCTTT.

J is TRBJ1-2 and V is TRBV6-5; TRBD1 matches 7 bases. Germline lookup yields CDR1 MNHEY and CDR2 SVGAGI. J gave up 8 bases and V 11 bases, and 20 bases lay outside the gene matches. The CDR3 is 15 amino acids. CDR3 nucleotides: TGTGCCGCAACCCGGGGTTCTAGGGGGCAGAACGGCTACACCTTC. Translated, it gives CAATRGSRGQNGYTF.

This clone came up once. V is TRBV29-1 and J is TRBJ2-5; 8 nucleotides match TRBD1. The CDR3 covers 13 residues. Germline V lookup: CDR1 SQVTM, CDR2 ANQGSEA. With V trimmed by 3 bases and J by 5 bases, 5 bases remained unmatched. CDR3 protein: CSVDRGRGETQYF. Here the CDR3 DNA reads TGCAGCGTTGACAGGGGGCGCGGGGAGACCCAGTACTTC.

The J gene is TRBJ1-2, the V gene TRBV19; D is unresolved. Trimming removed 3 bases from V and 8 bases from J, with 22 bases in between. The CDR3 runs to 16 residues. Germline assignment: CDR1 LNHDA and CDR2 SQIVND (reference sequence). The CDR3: CASSMGLEGSSSGYTF. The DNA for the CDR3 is TGTGCCAGTAGTATGGGTTTAGAGGGCTCCTCGAGCGGCTACACCTTC.

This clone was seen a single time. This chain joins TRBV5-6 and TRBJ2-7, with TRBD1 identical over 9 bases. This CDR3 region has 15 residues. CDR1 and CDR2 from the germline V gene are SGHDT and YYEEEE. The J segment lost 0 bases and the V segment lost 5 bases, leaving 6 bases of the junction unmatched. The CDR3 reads CASRYRGHISYEQYF. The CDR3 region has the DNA TGTGCCAGCAGATACAGGGGGCATATCTCCTACGAGCAGTACTTC.

CDR3 amino acids: CASSSTGLGTQYF. CDR3 sequence (DNA): TGTGCCAGCAGCTCCACAGGGTTAGGGACCCAGTACTTC. This sequence joins TRBV13 and TRBJ2-5; possible D gene TRBD1, 6 bases. The CDR3 covers 13 residues. With 4 bases removed from V and 7 bases from J, the gap between germline ends came to 13 bases. Germline CDR1 and CDR2: PRHDT and FYEKMQ (reference sequence).

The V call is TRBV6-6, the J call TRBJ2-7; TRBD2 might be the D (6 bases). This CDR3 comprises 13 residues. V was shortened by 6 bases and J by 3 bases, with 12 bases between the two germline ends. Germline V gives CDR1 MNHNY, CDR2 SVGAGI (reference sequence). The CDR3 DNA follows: TGTGCCAGCAGACCGACTAGTAGCTACGAGCAGTACTTC. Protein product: CASRPTSSYEQYF.

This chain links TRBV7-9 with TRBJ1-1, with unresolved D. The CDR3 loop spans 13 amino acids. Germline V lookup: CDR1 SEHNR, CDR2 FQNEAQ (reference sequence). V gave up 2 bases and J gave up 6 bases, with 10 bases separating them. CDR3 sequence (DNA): TGTGCCAGCAGCTTATCGGGGAGCCCTGAAGCTTTCTTT. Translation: CASSLSGSPEAFF. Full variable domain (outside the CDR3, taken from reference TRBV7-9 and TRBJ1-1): DTGVSQNPRHKITKRGQNVTFRCDPISEHNRLYWYRQTLGQGPEFLTYFQNEAQLEKSRLLSDRFSAERPKGSFSTLEIQRTEQGDSAMYLCASSLSGSPEAFFGQGTRLTVV.

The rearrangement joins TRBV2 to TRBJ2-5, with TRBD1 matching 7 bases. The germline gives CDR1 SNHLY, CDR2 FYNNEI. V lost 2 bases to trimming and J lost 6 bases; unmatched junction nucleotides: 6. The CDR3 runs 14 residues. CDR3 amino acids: CASSEQGGSKTQYF. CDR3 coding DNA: TGTGCCAGCAGTGAACAAGGGGGCAGCAAGACCCAGTACTTC.

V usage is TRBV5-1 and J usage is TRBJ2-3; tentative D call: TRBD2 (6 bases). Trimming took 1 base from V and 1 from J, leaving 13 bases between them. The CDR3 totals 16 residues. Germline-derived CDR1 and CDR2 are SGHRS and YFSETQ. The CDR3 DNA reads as TGCGCCAGCAGCTTGAGGGTCCCGGGGGGCACAGATACGCAGTATTTT. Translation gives CASSLRVPGGTDTQYF.

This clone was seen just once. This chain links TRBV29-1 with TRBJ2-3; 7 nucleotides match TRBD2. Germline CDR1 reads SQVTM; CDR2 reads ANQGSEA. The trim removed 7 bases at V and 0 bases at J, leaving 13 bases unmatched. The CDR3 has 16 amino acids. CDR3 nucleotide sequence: TGCAGCGGTAGCTACGGGCTAGCGGTTAGCACAGATACGCAGTATTTT. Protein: CSGSYGLAVSTDTQYF.

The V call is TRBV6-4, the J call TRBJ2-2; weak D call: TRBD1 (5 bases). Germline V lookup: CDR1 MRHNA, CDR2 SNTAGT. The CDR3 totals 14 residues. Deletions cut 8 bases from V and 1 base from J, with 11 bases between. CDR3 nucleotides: TGTGCCAGCTCGAACAGGTTGAACACCGGGGAGCTGTTTTTT. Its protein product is CASSNRLNTGELFF.

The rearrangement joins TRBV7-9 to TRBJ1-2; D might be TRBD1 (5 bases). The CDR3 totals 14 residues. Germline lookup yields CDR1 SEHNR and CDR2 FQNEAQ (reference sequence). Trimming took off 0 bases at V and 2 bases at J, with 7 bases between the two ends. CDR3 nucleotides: TGTGCCAGCAGCTTAGCAGCAGGGAACTATGGCTACACCTTC. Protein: CASSLAAGNYGYTF.

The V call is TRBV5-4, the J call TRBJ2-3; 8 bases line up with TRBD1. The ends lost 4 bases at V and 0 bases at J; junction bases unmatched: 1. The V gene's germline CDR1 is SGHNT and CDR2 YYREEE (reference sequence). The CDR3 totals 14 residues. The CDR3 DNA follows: TGTGCCAGCAGCCGACAGGGGAGCACAGATACGCAGTATTTT. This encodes CASSRQGSTDTQYF.

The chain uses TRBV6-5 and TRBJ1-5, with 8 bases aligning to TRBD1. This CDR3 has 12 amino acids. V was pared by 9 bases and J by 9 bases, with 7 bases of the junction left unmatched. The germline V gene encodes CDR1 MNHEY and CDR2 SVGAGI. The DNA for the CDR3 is TGTGCCAGTAAAGGACAGGGTGGGCCCCAGCATTTT. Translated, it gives CASKGQGGPQHF.

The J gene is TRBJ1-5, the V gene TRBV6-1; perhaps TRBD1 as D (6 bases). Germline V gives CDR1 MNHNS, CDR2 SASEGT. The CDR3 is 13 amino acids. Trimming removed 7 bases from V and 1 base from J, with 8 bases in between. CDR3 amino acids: CASIQGSNQPQHF. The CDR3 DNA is TGTGCCAGCATTCAGGGGAGCAATCAGCCCCAGCATTTT.

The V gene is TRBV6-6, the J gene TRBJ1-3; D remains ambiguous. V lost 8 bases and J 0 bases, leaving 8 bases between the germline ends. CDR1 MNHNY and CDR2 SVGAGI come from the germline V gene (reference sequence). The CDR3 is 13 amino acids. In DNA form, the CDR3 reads TGTGCCAGCCTGACACACTCTGGAAACACCATATATTTT. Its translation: CASLTHSGNTIYF.

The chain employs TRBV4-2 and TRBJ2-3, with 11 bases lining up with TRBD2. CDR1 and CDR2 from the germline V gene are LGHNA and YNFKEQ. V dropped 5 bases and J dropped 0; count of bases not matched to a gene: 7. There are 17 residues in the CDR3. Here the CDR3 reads CASSFEGLAVSTDTQYF. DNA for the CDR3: TGTGCCAGCAGCTTCGAGGGACTAGCGGTTAGCACAGATACGCAGTATTTT.

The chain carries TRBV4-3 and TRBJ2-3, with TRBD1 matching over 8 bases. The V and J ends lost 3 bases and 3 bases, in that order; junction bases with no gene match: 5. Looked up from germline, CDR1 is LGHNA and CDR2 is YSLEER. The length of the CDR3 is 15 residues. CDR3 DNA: TGCGCCAGCAGCCATGGGACAGGATTGACAGATACGCAGTATTTT. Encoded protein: CASSHGTGLTDTQYF.

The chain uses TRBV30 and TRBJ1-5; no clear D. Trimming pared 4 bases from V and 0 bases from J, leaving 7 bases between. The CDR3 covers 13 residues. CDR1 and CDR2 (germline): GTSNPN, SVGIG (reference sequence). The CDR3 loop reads CAWTPGSNQPQHF. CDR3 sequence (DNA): TGTGCCTGGACACCAGGTAGCAATCAGCCCCAGCATTTT.

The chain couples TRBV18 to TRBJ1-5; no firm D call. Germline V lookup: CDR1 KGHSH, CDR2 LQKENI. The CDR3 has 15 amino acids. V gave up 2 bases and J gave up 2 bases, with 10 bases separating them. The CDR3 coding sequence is TGTGCCAGCTCACCATCCGCGGTCGGCAATCAGCCCCAGCATTTT. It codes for CASSPSAVGNQPQHF.

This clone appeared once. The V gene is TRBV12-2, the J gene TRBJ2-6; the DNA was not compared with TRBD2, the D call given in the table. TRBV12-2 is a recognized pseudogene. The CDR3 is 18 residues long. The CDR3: CASRLARGTGAGANVLTF. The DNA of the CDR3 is TGTGCAAGTCGCTTAGCGCGGGGGACGGGGGCTGGGGCCAACGTCCTGACTTTC.

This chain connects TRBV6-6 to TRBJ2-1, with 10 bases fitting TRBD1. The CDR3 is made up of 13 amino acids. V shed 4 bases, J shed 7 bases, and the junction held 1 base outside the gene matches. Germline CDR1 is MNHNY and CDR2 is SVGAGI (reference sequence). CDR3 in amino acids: CASSWGQGNEQFF. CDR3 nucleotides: TGTGCCAGCAGTTGGGGACAGGGGAATGAGCAGTTCTTC.

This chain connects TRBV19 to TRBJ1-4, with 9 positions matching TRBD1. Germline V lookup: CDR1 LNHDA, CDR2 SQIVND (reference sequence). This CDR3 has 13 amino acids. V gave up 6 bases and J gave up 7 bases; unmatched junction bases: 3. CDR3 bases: TGTGCCAGTAGCGGACAGGGGAGTGAAAAACTGTTTTTT. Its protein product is CASSGQGSEKLFF.

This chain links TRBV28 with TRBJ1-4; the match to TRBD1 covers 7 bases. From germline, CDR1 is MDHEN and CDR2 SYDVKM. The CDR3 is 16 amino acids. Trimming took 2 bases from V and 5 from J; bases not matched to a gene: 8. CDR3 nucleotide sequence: TGTGCCAGCAGTTTAATGACAGGGTACGGAAATGAAAAACTGTTTTTT. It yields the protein CASSLMTGYGNEKLFF. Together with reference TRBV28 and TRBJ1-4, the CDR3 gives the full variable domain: DVKVTQSSRYLVKRTGEKVFLECVQDMDHENMFWYRQDPGLGLRLIYFSYDVKMKEKGDIPEGYSVSREKKERFSLILESASTNQTSMYLCASSLMTGYGNEKLFFGSGTQLSVL.

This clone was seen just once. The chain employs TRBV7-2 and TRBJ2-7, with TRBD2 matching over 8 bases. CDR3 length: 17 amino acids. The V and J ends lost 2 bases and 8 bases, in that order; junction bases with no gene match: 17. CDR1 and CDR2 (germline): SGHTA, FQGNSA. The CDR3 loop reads CASSLQGGGPRDPKQYF. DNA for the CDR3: TGTGCCAGCAGCTTACAAGGCGGGGGGCCCCGCGACCCCAAGCAGTACTTC.

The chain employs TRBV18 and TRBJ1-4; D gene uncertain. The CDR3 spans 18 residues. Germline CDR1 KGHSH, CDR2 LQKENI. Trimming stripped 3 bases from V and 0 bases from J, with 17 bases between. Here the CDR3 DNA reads TGTGCCAGCTCACCTATGGACGCGCCGCGGGCAACTAATGAAAAACTGTTTTTT. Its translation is CASSPMDAPRATNEKLFF.

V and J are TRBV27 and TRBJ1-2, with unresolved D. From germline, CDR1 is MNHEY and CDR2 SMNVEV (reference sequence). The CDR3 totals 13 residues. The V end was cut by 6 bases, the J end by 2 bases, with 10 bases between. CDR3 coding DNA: TGTGCCAGCAGGAGAGACTTAAACTATGGCTACACCTTC. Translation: CASRRDLNYGYTF.